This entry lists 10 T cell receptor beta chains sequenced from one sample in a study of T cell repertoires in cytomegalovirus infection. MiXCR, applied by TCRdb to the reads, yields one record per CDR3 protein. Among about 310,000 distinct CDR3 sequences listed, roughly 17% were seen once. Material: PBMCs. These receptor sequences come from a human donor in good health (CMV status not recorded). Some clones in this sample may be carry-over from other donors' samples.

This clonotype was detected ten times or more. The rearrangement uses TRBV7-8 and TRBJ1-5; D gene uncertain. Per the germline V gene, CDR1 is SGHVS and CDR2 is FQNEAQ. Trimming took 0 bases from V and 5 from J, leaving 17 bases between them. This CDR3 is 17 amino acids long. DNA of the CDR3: TGTGCCAGCAGCTTAGCGAGGTTCCGGCAGAATGATCAGCCCCAGCATTTT. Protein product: CASSLARFRQNDQPQHF.

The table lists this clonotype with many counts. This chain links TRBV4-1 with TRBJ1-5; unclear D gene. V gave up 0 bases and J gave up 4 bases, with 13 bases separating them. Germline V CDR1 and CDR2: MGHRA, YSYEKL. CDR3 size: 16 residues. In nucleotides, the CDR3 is TGCGCCAGCAGCCAAGATGGGCCCGGGCAAAATCAGCCCCAGCATTTT. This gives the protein CASSQDGPGQNQPQHF.

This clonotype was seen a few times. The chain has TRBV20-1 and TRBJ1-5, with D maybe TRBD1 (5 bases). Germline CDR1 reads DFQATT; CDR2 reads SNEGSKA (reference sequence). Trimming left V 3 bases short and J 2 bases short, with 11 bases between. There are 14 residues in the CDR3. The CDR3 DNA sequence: TGCAGTGCTAGGCCAGACAGCGGCAATCAGCCCCAGCATTTT. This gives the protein CSARPDSGNQPQHF.

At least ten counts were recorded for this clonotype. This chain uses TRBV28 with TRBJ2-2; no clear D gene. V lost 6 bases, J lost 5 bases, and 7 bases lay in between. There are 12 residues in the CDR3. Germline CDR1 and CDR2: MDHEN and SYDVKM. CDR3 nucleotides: TGTGCCAGCAGAGAGAGAACCGGGGAGCTGTTTTTT. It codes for CASRERTGELFF.

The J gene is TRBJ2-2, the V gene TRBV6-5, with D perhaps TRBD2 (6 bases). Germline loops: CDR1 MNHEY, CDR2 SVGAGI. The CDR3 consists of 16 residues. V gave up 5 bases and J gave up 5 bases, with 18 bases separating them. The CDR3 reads CASSTRLEIRTGELFF. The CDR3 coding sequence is TGTGCCAGCAGTACTAGACTAGAAATCAGGACCGGGGAGCTGTTTTTT.

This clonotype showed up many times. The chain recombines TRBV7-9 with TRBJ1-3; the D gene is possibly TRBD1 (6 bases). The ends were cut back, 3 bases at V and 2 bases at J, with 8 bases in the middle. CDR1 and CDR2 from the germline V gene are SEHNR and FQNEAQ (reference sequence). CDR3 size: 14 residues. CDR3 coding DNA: TGTGCCAGCAGCTTTGCAGGGGCTGGAAACACCATATATTTT. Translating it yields CASSFAGAGNTIYF.

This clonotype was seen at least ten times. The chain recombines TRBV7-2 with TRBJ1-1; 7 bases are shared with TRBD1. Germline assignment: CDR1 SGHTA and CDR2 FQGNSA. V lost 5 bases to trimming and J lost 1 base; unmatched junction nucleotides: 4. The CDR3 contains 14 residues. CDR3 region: CASSPGTANTEAFF. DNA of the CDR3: TGTGCCAGCAGCCCCGGGACAGCGAACACTGAAGCTTTCTTT.

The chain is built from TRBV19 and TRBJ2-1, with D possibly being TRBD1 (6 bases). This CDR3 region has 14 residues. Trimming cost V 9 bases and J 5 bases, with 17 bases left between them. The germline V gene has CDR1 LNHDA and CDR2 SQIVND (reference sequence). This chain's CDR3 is CASRRRRQDNEQFF. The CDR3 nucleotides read TGTGCCAGCAGACGACGGAGACAGGACAATGAGCAGTTCTTC.

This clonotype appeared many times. This CDR3 is CASSLQTGTEAFF. CDR3 DNA: TGTGCCAGCAGTCTTCAGACGGGCACTGAAGCTTTCTTT. The J gene is TRBJ1-1, the V gene TRBV6-5; D is ambiguous. V lost 5 bases, J lost 4 bases, and 11 bases lay in between. Germline values: CDR1 MNHEY, CDR2 SVGAGI. The CDR3 is made up of 13 amino acids.

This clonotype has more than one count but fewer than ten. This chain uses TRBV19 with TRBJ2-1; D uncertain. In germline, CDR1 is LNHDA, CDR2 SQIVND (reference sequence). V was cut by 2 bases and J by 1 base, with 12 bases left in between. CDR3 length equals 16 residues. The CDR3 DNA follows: TGTGCCAGTAGTATAACGCAACAAGGGTCCTACAATGAGCAGTTCTTC. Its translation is CASSITQQGSYNEQFF. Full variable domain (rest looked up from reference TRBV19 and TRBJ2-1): DGGITQSPKYLFRKEGQNVTLSCEQNLNHDAMYWYRQDPGQGLRLIYYSQIVNDFQKGDIAEGYSVSREKKESFPLTVTSAQKNPTAFYLCASSITQQGSYNEQFFGPGTRLTVL.